Reported below is one T cell receptor beta chain. What it binds is unknown. V shed 0 bases and J shed 5 bases, with 10 bases lying between them. Germline CDR1 and CDR2: GTSNPN and SVGIG (reference sequence). This CDR3 spans 13 amino acids. The data are from a study of CD8+ T cells in alopecia areata. Turning to the study itself: Treated patients received oral tofacitinib, 5 to 10 mg twice daily. Whole-study findings and limits: Affected scalp, especially in alopecia totalis/universalis, had a higher clonality than normal scalp did.

T lymphocytes (CD4+ and CD8+) were sorted from PBMCs. Sequencing used cDNA as its template, made by extracting RNA and reverse transcribing it. Sequencing was performed with immunoSEQ multiplex PCR; in TCRdb, only in-frame clones are kept and a portion is missing. The data show 100,000 to 150,000 clones, with about 47% seen just once and 18% held by the top ten. The source was CD8+ T cells sorted from blood, collected at week 0. The rearrangement joins TRBV30 to TRBJ1-1; D not certain. The receptor comes from a human donor with alopecia areata. CDR3 sequence reads: CAWSVEGWTEAFF. CDR3 coding DNA: TGTGCCTGGAGTGTAGAGGGTTGGACTGAAGCTTTCTTT.